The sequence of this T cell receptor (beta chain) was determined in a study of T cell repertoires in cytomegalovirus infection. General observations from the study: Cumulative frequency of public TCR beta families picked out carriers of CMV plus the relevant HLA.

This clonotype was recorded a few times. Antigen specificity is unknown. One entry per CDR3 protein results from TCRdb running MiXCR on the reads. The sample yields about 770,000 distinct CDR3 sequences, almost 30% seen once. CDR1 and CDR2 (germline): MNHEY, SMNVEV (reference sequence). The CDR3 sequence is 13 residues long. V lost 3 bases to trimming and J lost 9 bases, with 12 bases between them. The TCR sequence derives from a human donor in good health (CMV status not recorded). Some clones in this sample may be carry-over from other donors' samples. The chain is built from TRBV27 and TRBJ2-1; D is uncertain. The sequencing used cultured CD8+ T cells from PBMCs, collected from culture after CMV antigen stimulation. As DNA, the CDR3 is TGTGCCAGCAGTTTCAGACTGTTCAGTGAGCAGTTCTTC. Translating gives CASSFRLFSEQFF.